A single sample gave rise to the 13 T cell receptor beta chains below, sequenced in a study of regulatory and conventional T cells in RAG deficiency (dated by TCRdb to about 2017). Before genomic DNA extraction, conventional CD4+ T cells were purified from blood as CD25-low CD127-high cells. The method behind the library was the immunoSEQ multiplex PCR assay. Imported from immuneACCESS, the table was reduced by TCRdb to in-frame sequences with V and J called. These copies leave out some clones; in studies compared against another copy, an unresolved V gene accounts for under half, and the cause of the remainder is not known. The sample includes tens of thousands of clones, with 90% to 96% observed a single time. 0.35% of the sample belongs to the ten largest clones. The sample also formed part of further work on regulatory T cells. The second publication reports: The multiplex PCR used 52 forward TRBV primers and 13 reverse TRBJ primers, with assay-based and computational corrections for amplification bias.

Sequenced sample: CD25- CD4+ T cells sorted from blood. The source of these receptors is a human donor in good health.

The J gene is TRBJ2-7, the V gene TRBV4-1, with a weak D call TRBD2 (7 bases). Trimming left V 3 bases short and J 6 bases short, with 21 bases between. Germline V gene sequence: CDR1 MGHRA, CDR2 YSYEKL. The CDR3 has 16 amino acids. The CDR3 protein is CASSQGGGRGVIEQYF. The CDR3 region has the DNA TGCGCCAGCAGCCAGGGGGGCGGGAGAGGGGTTATCGAGCAGTACTTC.

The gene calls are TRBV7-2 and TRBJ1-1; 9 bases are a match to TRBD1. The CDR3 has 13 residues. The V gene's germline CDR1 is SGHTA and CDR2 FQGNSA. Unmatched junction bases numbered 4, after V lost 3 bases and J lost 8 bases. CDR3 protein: CASSFSTGGEAFF. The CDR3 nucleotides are TGTGCCAGCAGCTTTTCGACAGGGGGGGAAGCTTTCTTT.

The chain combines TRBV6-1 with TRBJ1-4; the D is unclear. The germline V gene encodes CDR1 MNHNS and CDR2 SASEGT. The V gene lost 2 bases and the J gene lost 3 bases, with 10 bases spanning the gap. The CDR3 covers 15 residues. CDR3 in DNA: TGTGCCAGCAGTGAAACGAGGAAGTCTAATGAAAAACTGTTTTTT. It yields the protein CASSETRKSNEKLFF.

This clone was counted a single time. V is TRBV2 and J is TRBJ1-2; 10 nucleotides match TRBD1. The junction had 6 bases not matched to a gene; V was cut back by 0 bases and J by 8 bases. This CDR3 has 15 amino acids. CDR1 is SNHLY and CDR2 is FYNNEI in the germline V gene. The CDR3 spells CASSEARDRGKGYTF. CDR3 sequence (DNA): TGTGCCAGCAGTGAAGCAAGGGACAGGGGCAAAGGCTACACCTTC.

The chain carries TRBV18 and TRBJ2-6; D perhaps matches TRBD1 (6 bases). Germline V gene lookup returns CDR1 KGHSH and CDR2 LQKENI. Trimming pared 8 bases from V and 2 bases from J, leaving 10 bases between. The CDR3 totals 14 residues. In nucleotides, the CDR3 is TGTGCCAGCACAACAGGGACTGGGGCCAACGTCCTGACTTTC. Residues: CASTTGTGANVLTF.

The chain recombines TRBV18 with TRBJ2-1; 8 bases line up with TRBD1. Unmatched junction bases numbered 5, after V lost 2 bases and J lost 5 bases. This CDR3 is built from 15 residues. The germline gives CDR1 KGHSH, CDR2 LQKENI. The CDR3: CASSPVRTGNNEQFF. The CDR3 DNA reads TGTGCCAGCTCACCAGTTCGGACAGGGAACAATGAGCAGTTCTTC.

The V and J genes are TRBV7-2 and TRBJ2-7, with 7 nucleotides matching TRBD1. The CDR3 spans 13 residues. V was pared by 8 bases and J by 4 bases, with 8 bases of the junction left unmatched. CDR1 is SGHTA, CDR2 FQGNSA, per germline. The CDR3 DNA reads TGTGCCAGCGGGCGACAGGGTTATTACGAGCAGTACTTC. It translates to CASGRQGYYEQYF.

The DNA for the CDR3 is TGTGCCAGCTCACCATCGCGCGGGGAATCGAAGCCCCAGCATTTT. It translates to CASSPSRGESKPQHF. This chain uses TRBV18 with TRBJ1-5; D is undetermined. The CDR3 runs to 15 residues. V lost 2 bases and J lost 8, with 16 bases in between. Germline lookup yields CDR1 KGHSH and CDR2 LQKENI. Full variable domain (outside the CDR3, taken from reference TRBV18 and TRBJ1-5): NAGVMQNPRHLVRRRGQEARLRCSPMKGHSHVYWYRQLPEEGLKFMVYLQKENIIDESGMPKERFSAEFPKEGPSILRIQQVVRGDSAAYFCASSPSRGESKPQHFGDGTRLSIL.

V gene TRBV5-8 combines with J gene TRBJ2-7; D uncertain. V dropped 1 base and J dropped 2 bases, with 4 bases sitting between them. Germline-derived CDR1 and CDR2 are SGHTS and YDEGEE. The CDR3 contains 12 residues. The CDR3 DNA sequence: TGTGCCAGCAGCTTGAATACCTACGAGCAGTACTTC. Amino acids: CASSLNTYEQYF.

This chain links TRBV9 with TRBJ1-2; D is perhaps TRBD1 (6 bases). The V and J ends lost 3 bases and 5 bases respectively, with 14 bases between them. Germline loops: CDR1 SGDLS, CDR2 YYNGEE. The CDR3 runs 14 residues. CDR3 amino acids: CASSARGGRYGYTF. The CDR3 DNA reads TGTGCCAGCAGCGCTAGGGGGGGGCGGTATGGCTACACCTTC.

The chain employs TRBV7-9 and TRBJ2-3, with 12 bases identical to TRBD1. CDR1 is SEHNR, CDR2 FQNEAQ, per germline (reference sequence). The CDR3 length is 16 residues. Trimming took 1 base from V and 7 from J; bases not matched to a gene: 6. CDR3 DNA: TGTGCCAGCAGCTTAGAACGGGACAGGGGGCTGTATACGCAGTATTTT. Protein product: CASSLERDRGLYTQYF. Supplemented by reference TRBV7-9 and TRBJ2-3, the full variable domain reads DTGVSQNPRHKITKRGQNVTFRCDPISEHNRLYWYRQTLGQGPEFLTYFQNEAQLEKSRLLSDRFSAERPKGSFSTLEIQRTEQGDSAMYLCASSLERDRGLYTQYFGPGTRLTVL.

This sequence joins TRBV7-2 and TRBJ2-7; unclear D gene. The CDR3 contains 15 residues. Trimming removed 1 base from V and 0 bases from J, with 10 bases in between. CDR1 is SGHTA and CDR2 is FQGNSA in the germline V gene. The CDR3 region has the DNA TGTGCCAGCAGCTTAGGAGGTGGCAACTCCTACGAGCAGTACTTC. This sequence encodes CASSLGGGNSYEQYF. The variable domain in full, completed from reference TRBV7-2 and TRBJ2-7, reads GAGVSQSPSNKVTEKGKDVELRCDPISGHTALYWYRQSLGQGLEFLIYFQGNSAPDKSGLPSDRFSAERTGGSVSTLTIQRTQQEDSAVYLCASSLGGGNSYEQYFGPGTRLTVT.

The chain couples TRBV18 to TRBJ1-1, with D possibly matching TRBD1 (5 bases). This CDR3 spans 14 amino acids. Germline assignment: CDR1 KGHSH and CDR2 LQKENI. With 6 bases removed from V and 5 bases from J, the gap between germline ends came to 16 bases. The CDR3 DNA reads TGTGCCAGCTCGATCCAGGGAATGAGAACTGAAGCTTTCTTT. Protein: CASSIQGMRTEAFF.